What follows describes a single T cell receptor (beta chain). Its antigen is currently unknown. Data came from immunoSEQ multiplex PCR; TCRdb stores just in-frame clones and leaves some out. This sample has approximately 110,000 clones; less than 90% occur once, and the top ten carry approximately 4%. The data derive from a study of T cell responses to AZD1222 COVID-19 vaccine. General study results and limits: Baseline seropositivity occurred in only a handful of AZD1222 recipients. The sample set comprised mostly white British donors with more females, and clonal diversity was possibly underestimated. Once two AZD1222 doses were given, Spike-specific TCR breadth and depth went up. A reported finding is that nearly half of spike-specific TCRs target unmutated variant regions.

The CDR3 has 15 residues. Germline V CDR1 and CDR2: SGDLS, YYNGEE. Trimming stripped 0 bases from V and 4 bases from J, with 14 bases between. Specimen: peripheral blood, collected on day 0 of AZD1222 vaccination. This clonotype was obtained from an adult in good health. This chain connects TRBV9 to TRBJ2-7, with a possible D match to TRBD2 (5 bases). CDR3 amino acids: CASSVEEGSPYEQYF. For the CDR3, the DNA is TGTGCCAGCAGCGTAGAAGAGGGAAGCCCTTACGAGCAGTACTTC.